This T cell receptor beta chain was recovered during a study of shared clonotypes between healthy human individuals. Study-wide points: It was anticipated that sequencing depth would influence how many clonotypes donors shared.

This CDR3 region has 14 residues. The V gene end was trimmed by 5 bases and the J gene end by 5 bases; junction bases not matched to a gene: 5. The germline CDR1 and CDR2 sequences are WNHNN and SYGVQD (reference sequence). Generated by immunoSEQ multiplex PCR, the TCRdb table keeps only in-frame clones and is missing some. The sample contains approximately 500,000 clones, about four fifths of which appear only once. Comment on this clone: The target antigen is unknown.

All donors were healthy HIV-negative adults lacking recent acute infections or vaccinations. The V and J genes are TRBV10-1 and TRBJ2-1, with 8 positions matching TRBD1. The clonotype comes from a woman aged 40 to 50 in good health. Some clones in this sample may be carry-over from other donors' samples. Sequences were obtained from PBMCs. In DNA form, the CDR3 reads TGCGCCAGCAGTAGGACAGGGTCGAACAATGAGCAGTTCTTC. Its protein product is CASSRTGSNNEQFF.